These 16 T cell receptor beta chains were sequenced from one sample in a study of blood T cell repertoires in COVID-19. Profiled with immunoSEQ multiplex PCR; TCRdb holds only in-frame clones, not every one. The table has 100,000 to 150,000 clones, approximately 81% seen once; the top ten hold 37%. The sample taken for sequencing was peripheral blood. These receptors were collected from a man in his forties with active or convalescent COVID-19.

The sample holds a few counts of this clone. The germline gene is not matched at one end of the junction; a read error may be the cause. The chain is built from TRBV5-1 and TRBJ2-7; D is unclear. This CDR3 has 13 amino acids. Germline CDR1 and CDR2: SGHRS and YFSETQ. The CDR3 bases are TGCGCCAGCAACTTGGGGTCTACCTACGAGCAGTACTTC. This translates into CASNLGSTYEQYF.

The rearrangement uses TRBV6-5 and TRBJ2-1, with no clear D. The germline V gene has CDR1 MNHEY and CDR2 SVGAGI. The ends were cut back, 2 bases at V and 2 bases at J, with 10 bases in the middle. The CDR3 is 15 amino acids. The CDR3 is CASSYAGGTYNEQFF. The CDR3 DNA is TGTGCCAGCAGTTACGCCGGCGGTACCTACAATGAGCAGTTCTTC.

This chain links TRBV10-2 with TRBJ1-1; TRBD1 is a possible D gene (5 bases). The CDR3 runs to 11 residues. Per the germline V gene, CDR1 is WSHSY and CDR2 is SAAADI. With 9 bases removed from V and 4 bases from J, the gap between germline ends came to 9 bases. The CDR3 sequence is CASRGGTEAFF. The CDR3 nucleotides read TGCGCCAGTAGGGGCGGCACTGAAGCTTTCTTT.

The V and J genes are TRBV5-5 and TRBJ2-2; D is uncertain. The germline gives CDR1 SGHKS, CDR2 YYEKEE (reference sequence). CDR3 size: 16 residues. Trimming took 4 bases from V and 7 from J, leaving 20 bases between them. CDR3 nucleotide sequence: TGTGCCAGCAGCCCGGCCTCGAAAGGAGCTAGCGGGGAGCTGTTTTTT. Amino acids: CASSPASKGASGELFF.

Comment on this clone: This CDR3 is also generated by other DNA sequences in the sample. The gene calls are TRBV10-3 and TRBJ2-5; D unresolved. The CDR3 runs 12 residues. Germline V gene sequence: CDR1 ENHRY, CDR2 SYGVKD. V shed 4 bases and J shed 3 bases, with 6 bases lying between them. The CDR3 region has the DNA TGTGCCATCAGTGGATTAGAAGAGACCCAGTACTTC. This encodes CAISGLEETQYF.

With respect to this clone: One junction end disagrees with the germline gene, perhaps due to a read error. The V gene is TRBV3-1 (or the pseudogene TRBV3-2), the J gene TRBJ2-4, with 11 bases matching TRBD1. Germline V gives CDR1 LGHDT, CDR2 YNNKEL (reference sequence). CDR3 size: 12 residues. The CDR3 reads CASSQGTGGLSF. The CDR3 coding sequence is TGTGCCAGCAGCCAAGGGACAGGGGGCCTCAGCTTC.

V gene TRBV6-5 combines with J gene TRBJ2-1, with 11 bases that match TRBD2. Germline V CDR1 and CDR2: MNHEY, SVGAGI. J was trimmed by 4 bases and V by 6 bases; bases with no gene match: 5. CDR3 length equals 15 residues. CDR3 protein: CASRPGLADYNEQFF. In DNA form, the CDR3 reads TGTGCCAGCAGGCCGGGACTAGCGGATTACAATGAGCAGTTCTTC.

V gene TRBV12-5 combines with J gene TRBJ1-2; 9 bases map to TRBD1. The CDR3 is 13 amino acids. The germline gives CDR1 LGHNT, CDR2 FRNRAP. V was pared by 7 bases and J by 5 bases, with 5 bases of the junction left unmatched. The CDR3 nucleotides read TGTGCTAGTGCCGACGACAGGGGGTATGGCTACACCTTC. Its translation: CASADDRGYGYTF.

The V and J genes are TRBV7-6 and TRBJ2-5; a weak D match, TRBD1 (6 bases). This CDR3 has 12 amino acids. The germline V and J ends were trimmed by 4 bases and 5 bases, with 8 bases remaining between them. Germline lookup yields CDR1 SGHVS and CDR2 FNYEAQ. The CDR3 here is CASSSTGETQYF. The CDR3 DNA reads TGTGCCAGCAGCTCTACAGGGGAGACCCAGTACTTC.

The chain joins TRBV11-2 to TRBJ1-2; no definite D call. V lost 1 base and J 6 bases, leaving 9 bases between the germline ends. From germline, CDR1 is SGHAT and CDR2 FQNNGV. The CDR3 runs to 13 residues. The CDR3 here is CASSLVTGNGYTF. The CDR3 DNA is TGTGCCAGCAGCTTAGTGACCGGGAATGGCTACACCTTC.

V usage is TRBV6-5 and J usage is TRBJ2-5; 7 bases are a match to TRBD2. The germline V gene has CDR1 MNHEY and CDR2 SVGAGI. Trimming took 7 bases from V and 4 from J; bases not matched to a gene: 6. CDR3 length equals 13 residues. CDR3 region: CASNPPGGETQYF. In nucleotides, the CDR3 is TGTGCCAGCAATCCACCGGGAGGAGAGACCCAGTACTTC.

The CDR3 DNA is TGTGCCAGCAGTATCAATAGCAATCAGCCCCAGCATTTT. Residues: CASSINSNQPQHF. This chain uses TRBV25-1 with TRBJ1-5; D gene unclear. This CDR3 contains 13 residues. V shed 5 bases and J shed 0 bases, with 5 bases lying between them. Germline CDR1 and CDR2: MGHDK and SYGVNS.

The J gene is TRBJ1-5, the V gene TRBV28, with 8 bases that match TRBD1. Losses at the gene ends were 8 bases for V and 2 bases for J; bases not matched to a gene: 8. Germline lookup yields CDR1 MDHEN and CDR2 SYDVKM. The CDR3 length is 15 residues. The CDR3, as DNA: TGTGCCAGCGGTCGGACAGGGATGGGCAATCAGCCCCAGCATTTT. Translation gives CASGRTGMGNQPQHF.

V usage is TRBV4-3 and J usage is TRBJ2-6; D is undetermined. The ends were cut back, 3 bases at V and 2 bases at J, with 8 bases in the middle. Germline-derived CDR1 and CDR2 are LGHNA and YSLEER. The CDR3 length is 15 residues. Written as DNA, the CDR3 is TGCGCCAGCAGCCAGCATAGTGCTGGGGCCAACGTCCTGACTTTC. Amino acid sequence: CASSQHSAGANVLTF.

CDR3 region: CATIAGVRTGELFF. CDR3 DNA sequence: TGTGCCACTATAGCGGGAGTAAGGACCGGGGAGCTGTTTTTT. The J gene is TRBJ2-2, the V gene TRBV6-5; TRBD2 matches 9 bases. The CDR3 is made up of 14 amino acids. Per germline, CDR1 MNHEY and CDR2 SVGAGI. V trimming: 10 bases; J trimming: 5 bases; junction bases outside the gene matches: 8.

The chain couples TRBV24-1 to TRBJ2-7; 9 bases map to TRBD1. Germline values: CDR1 KGHDR, CDR2 SFDVKD. The CDR3 is 15 residues long. J lost 6 bases, V lost 9 bases, and 14 bases had no gene match. CDR3 in DNA: TGTGCCACCCCCGTGCCCCGGGACAGGGAAGGCGAGCAGTACTTC. Its translation: CATPVPRDREGEQYF.